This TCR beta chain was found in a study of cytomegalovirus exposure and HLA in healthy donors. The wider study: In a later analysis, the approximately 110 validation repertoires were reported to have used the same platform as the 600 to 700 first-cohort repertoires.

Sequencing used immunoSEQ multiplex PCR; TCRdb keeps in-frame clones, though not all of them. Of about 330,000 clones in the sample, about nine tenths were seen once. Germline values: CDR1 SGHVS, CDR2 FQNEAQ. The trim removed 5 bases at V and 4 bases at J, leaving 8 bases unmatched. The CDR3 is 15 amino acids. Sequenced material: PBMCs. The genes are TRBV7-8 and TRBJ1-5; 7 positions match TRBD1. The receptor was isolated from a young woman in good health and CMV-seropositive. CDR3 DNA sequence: TGTGCCAGCAGCGCGGGACAGTTCTCTAATCAGCCCCAGCATTTT. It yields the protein CASSAGQFSNQPQHF.